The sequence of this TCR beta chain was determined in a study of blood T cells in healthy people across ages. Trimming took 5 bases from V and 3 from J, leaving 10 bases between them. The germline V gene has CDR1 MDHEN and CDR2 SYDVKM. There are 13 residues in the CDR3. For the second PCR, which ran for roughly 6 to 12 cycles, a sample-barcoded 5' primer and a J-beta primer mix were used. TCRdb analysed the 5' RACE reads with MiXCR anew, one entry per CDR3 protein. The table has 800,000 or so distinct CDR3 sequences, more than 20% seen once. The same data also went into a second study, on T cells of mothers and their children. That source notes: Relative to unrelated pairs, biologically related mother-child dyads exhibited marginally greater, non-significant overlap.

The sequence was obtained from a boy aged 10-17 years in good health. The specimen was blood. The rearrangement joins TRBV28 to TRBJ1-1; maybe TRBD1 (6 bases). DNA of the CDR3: TGTGCCAGCAGTATTTCAGGGGACACTGAAGCTTTCTTT. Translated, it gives CASSISGDTEAFF.